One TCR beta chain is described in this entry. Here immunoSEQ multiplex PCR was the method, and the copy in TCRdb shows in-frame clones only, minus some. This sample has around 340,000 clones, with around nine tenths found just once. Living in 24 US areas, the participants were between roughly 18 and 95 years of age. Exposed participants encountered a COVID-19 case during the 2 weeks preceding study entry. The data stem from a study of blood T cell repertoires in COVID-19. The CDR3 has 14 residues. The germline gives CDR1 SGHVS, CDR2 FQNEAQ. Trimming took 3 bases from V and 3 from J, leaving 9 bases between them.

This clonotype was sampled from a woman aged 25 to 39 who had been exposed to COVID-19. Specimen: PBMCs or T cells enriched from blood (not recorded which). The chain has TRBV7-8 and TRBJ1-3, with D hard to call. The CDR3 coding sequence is TGTGCCAGCAGCTTGCGGGGAATTGGAAACACCATATATTTT. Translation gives CASSLRGIGNTIYF.